Following are 9 T cell receptor beta chains from one sample sequenced in a study of glioma-infiltrating T cells after dendritic cell vaccination. Regarding time point: after dendritic cell vaccination, including at tumor progression/relapse. Using immunoSEQ multiplex PCR, the repertoire was profiled, and TCRdb retains in-frame clones only, with some absent. The profile shows 98,000 or so clones, approximately 80% of them singletons. Source: blood, taken after dendritic cell vaccination. The source of these receptors is a human donor with glioblastoma.

J is TRBJ2-6 and V is TRBV27, with 8 nucleotides matching TRBD1. The length of the CDR3 is 20 residues. V shed 6 bases and J 2 bases; nucleotides not matched to a gene: 18. Germline V lookup: CDR1 MNHEY, CDR2 SMNVEV (reference sequence). The CDR3 spells CASSQQIRTGPTPGANVLTF. DNA of the CDR3: TGTGCCAGCAGCCAACAGATTCGGACAGGGCCTACTCCTGGGGCCAACGTCCTGACTTTC.

V and J are TRBV28 and TRBJ2-7, with 9 bases identical to TRBD1. V lost 7 bases and J lost 2; bases outside the gene matches: 6. CDR1 and CDR2 from the germline V gene are MDHEN and SYDVKM. This CDR3 comprises 14 residues. CDR3 loop: CASKSGTGTYEQYF. CDR3 nucleotides: TGTGCCAGCAAATCCGGGACAGGGACCTACGAGCAGTACTTC.

The chain joins TRBV10-3 to TRBJ2-2, with TRBD1 identical over 7 bases. The CDR3 extends over 16 amino acids. The V gene's germline CDR1 is ENHRY and CDR2 SYGVKD. Trimming cost V 6 bases and J 2 bases; bases outside gene matches: 9. As DNA, the CDR3 is TGTGCCATCAGCTTACAGGGGACGATAAACACCGGGGAGCTGTTTTTT. Its translation: CAISLQGTINTGELFF.

The chain links TRBV30 to TRBJ1-1; D possibly corresponds to TRBD1 (5 bases). In germline, CDR1 is GTSNPN, CDR2 SVGIG (reference sequence). This CDR3 region has 13 residues. With 0 bases removed from V and 6 bases from J, the gap between germline ends came to 11 bases. The CDR3 sequence: CAWSVSEQAEAFF. CDR3 bases: TGTGCCTGGAGTGTTTCCGAACAGGCTGAAGCTTTCTTT.

The chain has TRBV7-3 and TRBJ2-1, with D possibly matching TRBD1 (7 bases). Germline V gene lookup returns CDR1 SGHTA and CDR2 FQGTGA. V shed 5 bases and J shed 0 bases, with 17 bases lying between them. The CDR3 has 17 amino acids. CDR3 sequence reads: CASSPYPGGYSYNEQFF. CDR3 bases: TGTGCCAGCAGCCCTTATCCAGGGGGGTACTCCTACAATGAGCAGTTCTTC.

This chain connects TRBV9 to TRBJ2-2; tentative D call: TRBD1 (5 bases). The length of the CDR3 is 16 residues. The V end lost 0 bases, the J end lost 0 bases, and 9 bases lay between the germline ends. The V gene's germline CDR1 is SGDLS and CDR2 YYNGEE. The chain's CDR3 is CASSVVGVANTGELFF. CDR3 DNA sequence: TGTGCCAGCAGCGTAGTAGGGGTCGCGAACACCGGGGAGCTGTTTTTT.

This clone was picked up a small number of times. The chain uses TRBV2 and TRBJ2-7; perhaps TRBD2 as D (5 bases). The CDR3 has 13 residues. Germline-derived CDR1 and CDR2 are SNHLY and FYNNEI. V was shortened by 8 bases and J by 3 bases, with 14 bases between the two germline ends. This CDR3 is CASSRTYLYEQYF. CDR3 sequence (DNA): TGTGCCAGCTCCCGGACTTACCTCTACGAGCAGTACTTC.

Note on this clone: At one end the junction does not follow the germline gene, possibly because of a read error. The chain links TRBV2 to TRBJ2-7, with TRBD2 matching 8 bases. CDR3 size: 13 residues. CDR1 is SNHLY and CDR2 is FYNNEI in the germline V gene. In nucleotides, the CDR3 is TGTGCCAGCAGTGAGGGACTAGTCGACGAGCGGTACTTC. Protein: CASSEGLVDERYF.

This chain links TRBV30 with TRBJ2-3; 7 bases agree with TRBD2. With 3 bases clipped from V and 1 base from J, the junction kept 1 base outside the gene matches. The CDR3 length is 13 residues. Germline V lookup: CDR1 GTSNPN, CDR2 SVGIG (reference sequence). The CDR3 bases are TGTGCCTGGAGAACTAGCGGCACAGATACGCAGTATTTT. Amino acid sequence: CAWRTSGTDTQYF.